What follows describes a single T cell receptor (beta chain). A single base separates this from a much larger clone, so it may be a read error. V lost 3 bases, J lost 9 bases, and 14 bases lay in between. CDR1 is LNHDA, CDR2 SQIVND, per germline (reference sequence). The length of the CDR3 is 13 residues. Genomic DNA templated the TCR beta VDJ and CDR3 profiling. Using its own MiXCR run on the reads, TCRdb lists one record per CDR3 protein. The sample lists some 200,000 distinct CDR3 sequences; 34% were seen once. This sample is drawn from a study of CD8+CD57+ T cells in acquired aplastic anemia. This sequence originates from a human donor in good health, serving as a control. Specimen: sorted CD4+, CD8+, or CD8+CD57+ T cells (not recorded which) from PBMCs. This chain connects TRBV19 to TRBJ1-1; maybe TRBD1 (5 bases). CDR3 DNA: TGTGCCAGTAGTATCGGGACCAAGGTAAAAGCTTTCTTT. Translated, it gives CASSIGTKVKAFF.